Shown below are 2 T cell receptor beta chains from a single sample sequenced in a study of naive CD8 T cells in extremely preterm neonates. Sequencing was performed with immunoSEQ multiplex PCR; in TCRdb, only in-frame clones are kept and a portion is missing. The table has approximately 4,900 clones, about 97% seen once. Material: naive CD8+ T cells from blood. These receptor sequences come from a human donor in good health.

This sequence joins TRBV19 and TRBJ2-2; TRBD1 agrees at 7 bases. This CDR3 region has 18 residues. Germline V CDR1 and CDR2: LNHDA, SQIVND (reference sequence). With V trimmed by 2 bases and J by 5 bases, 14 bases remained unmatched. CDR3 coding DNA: TGTGCCAGTAGTATACTCCGGGCCGGGACAGCAACTACCGGGGAGCTGTTTTTT. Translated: CASSILRAGTATTGELFF.

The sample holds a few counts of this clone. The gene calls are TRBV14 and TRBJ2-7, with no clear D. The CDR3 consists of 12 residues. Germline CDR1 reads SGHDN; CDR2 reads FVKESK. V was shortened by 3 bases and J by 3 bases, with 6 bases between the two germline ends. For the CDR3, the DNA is TGTGCCAGCAGCCAGTCTAGCTACGAGCAGTACTTC. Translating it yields CASSQSSYEQYF. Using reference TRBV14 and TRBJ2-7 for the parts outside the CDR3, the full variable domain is EAGVTQFPSHSVIEKGQTVTLRCDPISGHDNLYWYRRVMGKEIKFLLHFVKESKQDESGMPNNRFLAERTGGTYSTLKVQPAELEDSGVYFCASSQSSYEQYFGPGTRLTVT.